Described below is a single T cell receptor (beta chain) sequence and its context. V dropped 0 bases and J dropped 0 bases, with 8 bases sitting between them. The germline CDR1 and CDR2 sequences are LNHNV and YYDKDF (reference sequence). This CDR3 is built from 16 residues. Authors' methods: Quantification of nucleated cells was approximated via reference gene primer amplification. Here immunoSEQ multiplex PCR was the method, and the copy in TCRdb shows in-frame clones only, minus some. V and J calls and clone size come straight from that table; D and trimming were deduced from the DNA. The table shows 65,000 to 80,000 clones, with roughly nine tenths occurring only once. The record originates from a study of blood T cell repertoires in COVID-19. Study-level background: Collection of acute and convalescent COVID-19 samples took place in the United States, Italy and Spain. T cells, B-cell-depleted T cells, or PBMCs supplied cDNA or gDNA.

This clonotype was sampled from a human donor in a cohort sampled during active COVID-19. The specimen sequenced was peripheral blood. The chain joins TRBV15 to TRBJ2-2, with unresolved D. The CDR3 bases are TGTGCCACCAGCAGAGATCCGGGTCCGAACACCGGGGAGCTGTTTTTT. As protein: CATSRDPGPNTGELFF.